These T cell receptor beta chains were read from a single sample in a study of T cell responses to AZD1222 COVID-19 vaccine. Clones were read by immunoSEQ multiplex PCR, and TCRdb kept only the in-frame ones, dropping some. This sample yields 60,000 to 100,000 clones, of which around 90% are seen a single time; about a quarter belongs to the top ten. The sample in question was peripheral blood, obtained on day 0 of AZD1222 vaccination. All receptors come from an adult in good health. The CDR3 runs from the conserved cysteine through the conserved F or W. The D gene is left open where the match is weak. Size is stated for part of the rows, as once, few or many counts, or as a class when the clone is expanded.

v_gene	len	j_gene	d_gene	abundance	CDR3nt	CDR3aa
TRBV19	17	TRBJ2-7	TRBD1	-	TGTGCCAGTAGCACGAACCATTTACAGGGGGCCCCCTACGAGCAGTACTTC	CASSTNHLQGAPYEQYF
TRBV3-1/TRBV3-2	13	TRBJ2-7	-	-	TGTGCCAGCAGCCTATACAGCTCCTACGAGCAGTACTTC	CASSLYSSYEQYF
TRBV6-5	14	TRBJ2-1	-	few	TGTGCCAGCAGTCCACCGGACGGGACCGGTGAGCAGTTCTTC	CASSPPDGTGEQFF
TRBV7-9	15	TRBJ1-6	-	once	TGTGCCAGCAGCTTAGAGTCAGGGTATGGTTCACCCCTCCACTTT	CASSLESGYGSPLHF
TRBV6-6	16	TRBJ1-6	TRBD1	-	TGTGCCAGCAGTTCTGCTGGGACAGGGGTGAATTCACCCCTCCACTTT	CASSSAGTGVNSPLHF
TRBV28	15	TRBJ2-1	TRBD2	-	TGTGCCAGCAGTCGACCCGGGACTACGGGCAATGAGCAGTTCTTC	CASSRPGTTGNEQFF
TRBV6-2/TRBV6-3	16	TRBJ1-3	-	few	TGTGCCAGCAGTTACTTCGGTCAGCTCTCTGGAAACACCATATATTTT	CASSYFGQLSGNTIYF
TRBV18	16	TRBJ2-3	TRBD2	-	TGTGCCAGCTCACCCCTAGCGGGAGGGGAGACAGATACGCAGTATTTT	CASSPLAGGETDTQYF
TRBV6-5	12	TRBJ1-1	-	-	TGTGCCAGCAGATGGGGTGCGTCAGAAGCTTTCTTT	CASRWGASEAFF
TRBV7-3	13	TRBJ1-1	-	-	TGTGCCAGCAGCCGGCAGGGTGACACTGAAGCTTTCTTT	CASSRQGDTEAFF
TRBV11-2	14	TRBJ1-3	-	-	TGTGCCAGCAGCCCAAATAGGTCTGGAAACACCATATATTTT	CASSPNRSGNTIYF
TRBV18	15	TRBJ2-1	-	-	TGTGCCAGCTCACCAGGGCAGGGCGCCTACAATGAGCAGTTCTTC	CASSPGQGAYNEQFF
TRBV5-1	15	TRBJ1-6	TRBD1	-	TGCGCCAGCAGCCCCGTCCCGGACAGGGATTCACCCCTCCACTTT	CASSPVPDRDSPLHF
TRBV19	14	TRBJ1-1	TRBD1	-	TGTGCCAGTTCCCGGGACAGGGGGAACACTGAAGCTTTCTTT	CASSRDRGNTEAFF
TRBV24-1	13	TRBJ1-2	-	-	TGTGCCACCAGTGATTTCCCTAACTATGGCTACACCTTC	CATSDFPNYGYTF
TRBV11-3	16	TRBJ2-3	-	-	TGTGCCAGCAGCTTAGAAGTTAGAGACCTCACAGATACGCAGTATTTT	CASSLEVRDLTDTQYF
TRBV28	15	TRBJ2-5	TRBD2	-	TGTGCCAGCTCTTGGCGGGGAGGGGCACAAGAGACCCAGTACTTC	CASSWRGGAQETQYF